Following are 9 T cell receptor beta chains from one sample sequenced in a study of blood T cell repertoires in COVID-19. The method was immunoSEQ multiplex PCR; TCRdb's version includes in-frame clones alone and lacks a portion of them. Of hundreds of thousands of clones in the sample, almost 85% were seen once. The sequenced sample consisted of peripheral blood. The receptors were sampled from a man in his forties or fifties with active or convalescent COVID-19.

This chain joins TRBV19 and TRBJ1-1, with D unclear. Trimming took 8 bases from V and 0 from J, leaving 10 bases between them. The CDR3 totals 13 residues. The germline CDR1 and CDR2 sequences are LNHDA and SQIVND (reference sequence). The CDR3 DNA reads as TGTGCCAGTTCAGGACTACTGAACACTGAAGCTTTCTTT. Its translation is CASSGLLNTEAFF.

V gene TRBV6-5 combines with J gene TRBJ1-5, with 7 bases aligning to TRBD1. The germline V gene has CDR1 MNHEY and CDR2 SVGAGI. V lost 5 bases, J lost 1 base, and 5 bases stayed unmatched. The CDR3 extends over 15 amino acids. This CDR3 is CASSLQGLSNQPQHF. The DNA of the CDR3 is TGTGCCAGCAGTCTACAGGGGTTGAGCAATCAGCCCCAGCATTTT.

The chain uses TRBV28 and TRBJ2-1, with TRBD1 as a possible D gene (6 bases). This CDR3 is 15 amino acids long. Trimming stripped 2 bases from V and 6 bases from J, with 14 bases between. Germline CDR1 is MDHEN and CDR2 is SYDVKM. CDR3 nucleotides: TGTGCCAGCAGTTTAGGGGGCGCGCAACGCAATGAGCAGTTCTTC. Translation: CASSLGGAQRNEQFF.

The table lists this clone with a count of one. The chain combines TRBV27 with TRBJ2-7; D call uncertain. Trimming removed 5 bases from V and 7 bases from J, with 12 bases in between. The germline CDR1 and CDR2 sequences are MNHEY and SMNVEV (reference sequence). The CDR3 is made up of 12 amino acids. In nucleotides, the CDR3 is TGTGCCAGCAGTGACCAGGCAAGAGAGCAGTACTTC. Its translation: CASSDQAREQYF.

The chain employs TRBV6-5 and TRBJ2-5, with D perhaps matching TRBD1 (6 bases). Germline CDR1 MNHEY, CDR2 SVGAGI. Trimming removed 7 bases from V and 5 bases from J, with 17 bases in between. This CDR3 has 14 amino acids. The CDR3 protein is CASKTGPQGETQYF. CDR3 in DNA: TGTGCCAGCAAAACCGGGCCCCAGGGGGAGACCCAGTACTTC.

This clone was observed a handful of times. The V call is TRBV30, the J call TRBJ1-2; D is undetermined. Trimming removed 0 bases from V and 4 bases from J, with 9 bases in between. Looked up from germline, CDR1 is GTSNPN and CDR2 is SVGIG (reference sequence). The CDR3 loop spans 13 amino acids. CDR3 in DNA: TGTGCCTGGAGTGTTGGGCCGACCTATGGCTACACCTTC. It yields the protein CAWSVGPTYGYTF.

The chain is built from TRBV5-1 and TRBJ2-7, with 8 bases matching TRBD1. This CDR3 has 17 residues. The V segment lost 3 bases and the J segment 3 bases; nucleotides outside the gene matches: 14. CDR1 SGHRS and CDR2 YFSETQ come from the germline V gene. CDR3 sequence reads: CASSSIPMGQVSYEQYF. The CDR3 nucleotides are TGCGCCAGCAGCTCCATCCCAATGGGACAGGTCAGCTACGAGCAGTACTTC.

This CDR3 reads CACGMQGGHEQYF. DNA for the CDR3: TGTGCCTGCGGTATGCAGGGGGGCCACGAGCAGTACTTC. The rearrangement uses TRBV12-3 or TRBV12-4 and TRBJ2-7, with D tentatively TRBD1 (7 bases). CDR3 length: 13 amino acids. The V end lost 11 bases, the J end lost 5 bases, and 19 bases lay between the germline ends.

The chain employs TRBV3-1 (or the pseudogene TRBV3-2) and TRBJ1-1; the D is unclear. Trimming took off 4 bases at V and 1 base at J, with 10 bases between the two ends. The CDR3 runs to 14 residues. The germline gives CDR1 LGHDT, CDR2 YNNKEL (reference sequence). CDR3 coding DNA: TGTGCCAGCAGCCGATGGGAGCGGAACACTGAAGCTTTCTTT. Protein sequence: CASSRWERNTEAFF.